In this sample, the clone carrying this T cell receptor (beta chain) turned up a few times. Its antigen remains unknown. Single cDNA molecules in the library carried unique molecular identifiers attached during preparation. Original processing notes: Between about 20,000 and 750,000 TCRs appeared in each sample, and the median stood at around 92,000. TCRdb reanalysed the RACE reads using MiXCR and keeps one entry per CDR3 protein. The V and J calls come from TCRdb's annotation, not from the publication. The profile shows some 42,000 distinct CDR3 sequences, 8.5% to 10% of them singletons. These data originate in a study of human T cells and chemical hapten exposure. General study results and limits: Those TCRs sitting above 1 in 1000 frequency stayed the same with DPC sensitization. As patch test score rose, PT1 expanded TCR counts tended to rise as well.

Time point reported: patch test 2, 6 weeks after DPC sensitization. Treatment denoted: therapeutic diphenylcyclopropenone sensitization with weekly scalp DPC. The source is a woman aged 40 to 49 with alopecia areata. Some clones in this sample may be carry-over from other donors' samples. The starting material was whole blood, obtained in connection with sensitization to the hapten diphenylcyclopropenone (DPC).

The CDR3 DNA follows: TGCAGTGCTTTACAGGTGGATAGCAATCAGCCCCAGCATTTT. Protein: CSALQVDSNQPQHF. The chain joins TRBV20-1 to TRBJ1-5; maybe TRBD1 (5 bases). Between the trimmed V and J ends, which lost 5 bases and 0 bases, there was a span of 11 bases. The CDR3 totals 14 residues. Per the germline V gene, CDR1 is DFQATT and CDR2 is SNEGSKA (reference sequence).